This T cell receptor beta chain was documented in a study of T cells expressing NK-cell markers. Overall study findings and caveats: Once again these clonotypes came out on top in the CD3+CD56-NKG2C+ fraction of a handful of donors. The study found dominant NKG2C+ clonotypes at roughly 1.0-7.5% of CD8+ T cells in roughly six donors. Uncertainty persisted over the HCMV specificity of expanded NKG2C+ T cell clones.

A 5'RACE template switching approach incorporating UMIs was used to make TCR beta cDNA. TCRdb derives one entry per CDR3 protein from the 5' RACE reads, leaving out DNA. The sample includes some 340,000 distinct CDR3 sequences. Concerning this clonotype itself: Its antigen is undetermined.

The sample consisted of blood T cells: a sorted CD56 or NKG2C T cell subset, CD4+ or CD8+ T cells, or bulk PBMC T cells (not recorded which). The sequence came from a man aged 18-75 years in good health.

CDR3 in amino acids: CASSPPSGGNQPQHF. The chain employs TRBV18 and TRBJ1-5; without DNA, the TCRdb call of TRBD1 cannot be checked. This CDR3 has 15 amino acids. The germline V gene has CDR1 KGHSH and CDR2 LQKENI.